This T cell receptor beta chain was obtained from a study of blood T cells in healthy people across ages. Study-wide context: Per two T cells, about one barcoded beta molecule was captured through template switching.

Regarding the study as a whole: Researchers report that TCR beta diversity correlated strongly with naive T cell percentage. Age showed a roughly linear inverse relationship with TCR beta diversity per million T cells. There were more naive CD4+ cells and higher diversity in long-lived donors than in aged donors.

There are 14 residues in the CDR3. CDR1 MDHEN and CDR2 SYDVKM come from the germline V gene. Trimming removed 5 bases from V and 5 bases from J, with 15 bases in between. In this sample, this clonotype turned up a few times. Its specificity is not known. A J-beta primer mix and a sample-barcoded 5' primer were used in a second PCR of about 7 to 11 cycles. Each CDR3 protein is one row after TCRdb ran MiXCR on the 5' RACE reads. The repertoire holds around 1.5 million distinct CDR3 sequences, with roughly 32% as singletons. The TCR was taken from a woman aged 25 to 39 in good health. The V call is TRBV28, the J call TRBJ2-5, with D perhaps TRBD2 (7 bases). Material for sequencing was blood. The chain's CDR3 is CASSLGGGLETQYF. CDR3 sequence (DNA): TGTGCCAGCAGTCTAGGGGGGGGTTTGGAGACCCAGTACTTC.